The 3 T cell receptor beta chains presented below share a single source sample, sequenced in a study of molecular identifiers for immune sequencing clone quantification. TCRdb re-called the PCR reads with MiXCR, one entry per CDR3 protein. The table shows some 680,000 distinct CDR3 sequences, with 25% occurring only once. Sequencing input: naive CD8+ T cells from blood, with Jurkat cell RNA spiked in. Specified subset: FACS-sorted CD8+CD4-CCR7+CD45RA+ naive T cells. These receptors all stem from a human donor in good health. Some libraries in this study had Jurkat cell RNA spiked in.

The rearrangement links TRBV7-9 to TRBJ2-7; TRBD1 aligns across 10 bases. The CDR3 loop spans 18 amino acids. Germline CDR1 SEHNR, CDR2 FQNEAQ (reference sequence). After removal of 5 bases from V and 0 bases from J, the junction contained 13 bases not matched to a gene. The CDR3: CASSASRDRGPTSYEQYF. The CDR3 nucleotides read TGTGCCAGCAGCGCGAGCCGGGACAGGGGTCCTACCTCCTACGAGCAGTACTTC.

This clonotype was recorded many times. The rearrangement joins TRBV4-1 to TRBJ2-3; D call uncertain. The V end was cut by 4 bases, the J end by 2 bases, with 10 bases between. Germline CDR1 reads MGHRA; CDR2 reads YSYEKL. This CDR3 is built from 14 residues. CDR3 in amino acids: CASSPPGSTDTQYF. CDR3 coding DNA: TGCGCCAGCAGCCCACCCGGGTCCACAGATACGCAGTATTTT.

This clonotype was seen a few times. The CDR3 DNA sequence: TGTGCTAGTGGTCCTGACGGCTACGAGCAGTACTTC. Amino acid sequence: CASGPDGYEQYF. This chain connects TRBV12-5 to TRBJ2-7; the D is unclear. V lost 5 bases, J lost 3 bases, and 8 bases lay in between. Germline loops: CDR1 LGHNT, CDR2 FRNRAP. There are 12 residues in the CDR3. Variable domain in full (rest from reference TRBV12-5 and TRBJ2-7): DARVTQTPRHKVTEMGQEVTMRCQPILGHNTVFWYRQTMMQGLELLAYFRNRAPLDDSGMPKDRFSAEMPDATLATLKIQPSEPRDSAVYFCASGPDGYEQYFGPGTRLTVT.